These 7 T cell receptor beta chains were sequenced from one sample in a study of cytomegalovirus exposure and HLA in healthy donors. Vbeta (60) and Jbeta (13) primers were used in the PCR. Method: immunoSEQ multiplex PCR; TCRdb's copy keeps in-frame clones and lacks some. Of 100,000 or so clones listed, less than 85% are singletons. Sequenced sample: PBMCs. These receptors all come from a middle-aged man in good health and CMV-seropositive.

The chain couples TRBV18 to TRBJ2-7; tentative D call: TRBD1 (6 bases). The CDR3 consists of 14 residues. The V gene lost 6 bases and the J gene lost 3 bases, with 15 bases spanning the gap. Germline V CDR1 and CDR2: KGHSH, LQKENI. The CDR3 region is CASSRGRGHYEQYF. The CDR3 DNA reads as TGTGCCAGCTCGCGAGGCAGGGGTCACTACGAGCAGTACTTC. The variable domain in full, completed from reference TRBV18 and TRBJ2-7, reads NAGVMQNPRHLVRRRGQEARLRCSPMKGHSHVYWYRQLPEEGLKFMVYLQKENIIDESGMPKERFSAEFPKEGPSILRIQQVVRGDSAAYFCASSRGRGHYEQYFGPGTRLTVT.

The rearrangement uses TRBV2 and TRBJ2-1; the D gene is possibly TRBD2 (5 bases). The CDR3 runs to 14 residues. Per germline, CDR1 SNHLY and CDR2 FYNNEI. Trimming pared 4 bases from V and 8 bases from J, leaving 15 bases between. CDR3 coding DNA: TGTGCCAGCAGTGGTTTGTCTAGCTCAGATGAGCAGTTCTTC. It is translated as CASSGLSSSDEQFF.

The rearrangement joins TRBV27 to TRBJ2-6, with TRBD1 identical over 7 bases. J lost 2 bases, V lost 2 bases, and 3 bases had no gene match. The CDR3 contains 16 residues. The V gene's germline CDR1 is MNHEY and CDR2 SMNVEV (reference sequence). The CDR3 bases are TGTGCCAGCAGTTTAGCAGACAGGGCTGGGGCCAACGTCCTGACTTTC. Its translation: CASSLADRAGANVLTF.

The rearrangement uses TRBV5-6 and TRBJ2-1; 9 bases fit TRBD1. CDR3 length: 15 residues. V shed 3 bases, J shed 7 bases, and the junction held 8 bases outside the gene matches. Germline assignment: CDR1 SGHDT and CDR2 YYEEEE. CDR3 amino acids: CASSSTGGKGNEQFF. Here the CDR3 DNA reads TGTGCCAGCAGCTCCACAGGGGGCAAGGGGAATGAGCAGTTCTTC.

The chain has TRBV2 and TRBJ1-5; 7 bases match TRBD1. The CDR3 has 15 amino acids. Germline lookup yields CDR1 SNHLY and CDR2 FYNNEI. Trimming cost V 8 bases and J 6 bases; bases outside gene matches: 13. The CDR3 region is CASEVGGGAGQPQHF. The CDR3 DNA is TGTGCCAGCGAAGTAGGAGGGGGCGCGGGTCAGCCCCAGCATTTT.

The chain couples TRBV6-5 to TRBJ2-7; a possible D gene is TRBD2 (6 bases). CDR3 length equals 13 residues. V was shortened by 7 bases and J by 8 bases, with 18 bases between the two germline ends. CDR1 is MNHEY, CDR2 SVGAGI, per germline. CDR3 nucleotide sequence: TGTGCCAGCAAGGAGGAGGGGATGAACAAGCAGTACTTC. Translating it yields CASKEEGMNKQYF.

This chain connects TRBV19 to TRBJ2-7, with TRBD1 matching 12 bases. The CDR3 totals 15 residues. V was clipped by 4 bases and J by 7 bases; unmatched bases: 8. CDR1 and CDR2 (germline): LNHDA, SQIVND (reference sequence). The CDR3 spells CASSTGDRGQREQYF. As DNA, the CDR3 is TGTGCCAGTAGTACCGGGGACAGGGGGCAACGGGAGCAGTACTTC.